The 10 T cell receptor beta chains reported below all come from one sample, sequenced in a study of immune evolution from preneoplasia to lung adenocarcinoma. TCRdb keeps only in-frame clones here, not all; method: immunoSEQ multiplex PCR. In the table there are 9,300 or so clones, roughly 76% of which are singletons. Sequencing was carried out using FFPE minimally invasive lung adenocarcinoma tissue. These receptors were collected from a donor at least 70 years old with lung adenocarcinoma.

A single count supports this clone. The chain recombines TRBV9 with TRBJ1-5, with D possibly TRBD1 on 6 matching bases. The CDR3 totals 13 residues. Germline V gene data show CDR1 as SGDLS and CDR2 as YYNGEE. V lost 4 bases and J lost 4, with 9 bases in between. This chain's CDR3 is CASSRQGNQPQHF. The CDR3 nucleotides read TGTGCCAGCAGCCGCCAGGGGAATCAGCCCCAGCATTTT.

V gene TRBV7-9 combines with J gene TRBJ2-5, with unresolved D. Looked up from germline, CDR1 is SEHNR and CDR2 is FQNEAQ (reference sequence). The CDR3 contains 11 residues. Trimming stripped 0 bases from V and 5 bases from J, with 1 base between. CDR3 region: CASSLAETQYF. The DNA for the CDR3 is TGTGCCAGCAGCTTAGCGGAGACCCAGTACTTC.

The chain couples TRBV5-1 to TRBJ2-5, with D perhaps TRBD1 (6 bases). CDR1 and CDR2 (germline): SGHRS, YFSETQ. With 4 bases removed from V and 1 base from J, the gap between germline ends came to 14 bases. The CDR3 totals 15 residues. The CDR3 DNA reads TGCGCCAGCAGCCCCCAACCCAGGGGCCAAGAGACCCAGTACTTC. Translated, it gives CASSPQPRGQETQYF.

This chain links TRBV12-2 with TRBJ2-5. TRBV12-2 is given as a pseudogene. This CDR3 has 11 amino acids. CDR3 DNA sequence: TGTGCAAGTCGCCTCATGGGGACCCAGTACTTC. Its protein is CASRLMGTQYF.

The chain uses TRBV19 and TRBJ2-2, with D tentatively TRBD1 or TRBD2 (5 bases each). Germline assignment: CDR1 LNHDA and CDR2 SQIVND (reference sequence). The length of the CDR3 is 16 residues. The V end lost 7 bases, the J end lost 4 bases, and 19 bases lay between the germline ends. Here the CDR3 reads CASTTRGARSTGELFF. CDR3 DNA: TGTGCCAGTACCACCCGAGGGGCGCGGAGCACCGGGGAGCTGTTTTTT.

This chain joins TRBV2 and TRBJ2-1, with 11 bases fitting TRBD2. The CDR3 extends over 15 amino acids. V trimming: 11 bases; J trimming: 6 bases; junction bases outside the gene matches: 12. Germline lookup yields CDR1 SNHLY and CDR2 FYNNEI. DNA for the CDR3: TGTGCCGGACGTAGCGGGAGGGTAAAGCTCAATGAGCAGTTCTTC. Translation: CAGRSGRVKLNEQFF.

J is TRBJ1-5 and V is TRBV19; D gene uncertain. Trimming took 3 bases from V and 0 from J, leaving 15 bases between them. The CDR3 loop spans 17 amino acids. Germline loops: CDR1 LNHDA, CDR2 SQIVND (reference sequence). This CDR3 is CASSMRSLTLSNQPQHF. DNA of the CDR3: TGTGCCAGTAGTATGCGGAGTTTGACACTTAGCAATCAGCCCCAGCATTTT.

The chain uses TRBV6-1 and TRBJ2-7; 8 bases match TRBD2. Germline CDR1 reads MNHNS; CDR2 reads SASEGT. CDR3 length: 15 amino acids. Losses at the gene ends were 0 bases for V and 5 bases for J; bases not matched to a gene: 6. Here the CDR3 DNA reads TGTGCCAGCAGTGAAGCGTCGAGCGGGAGCAACGAGCAGTACTTC. It specifies CASSEASSGSNEQYF.

J is TRBJ2-2 and V is TRBV7-3; TRBD2 is a possible D gene (6 bases). Germline CDR1 reads SGHTA; CDR2 reads FQGTGA. The ends were cut back, 4 bases at V and 6 bases at J, with 12 bases in the middle. CDR3 length: 14 residues. CDR3 coding DNA: TGTGCCAGCAGCTCGCCGACTAGTCCCGGGGAGCTGTTTTTT. Its protein product is CASSSPTSPGELFF.

The chain employs TRBV5-4 and TRBJ1-2; D call uncertain. The V gene's germline CDR1 is SGHNT and CDR2 YYREEE (reference sequence). Trimming pared 4 bases from V and 6 bases from J, leaving 13 bases between. The CDR3 sequence is 13 residues long. The CDR3 bases are TGTGCCAGCAGCCCGGGTGGTGGGGATGGCTACACCTTC. It codes for CASSPGGGDGYTF. Full variable domain (missing parts from reference TRBV5-4 and TRBJ1-2): ETGVTQSPTHLIKTRGQQVTLRCSSQSGHNTVSWYQQALGQGPQFIFQYYREEENGRGNFPPRFSGLQFPNYSSELNVNALELDDSALYLCASSPGGGDGYTFGSGTRLTVV.